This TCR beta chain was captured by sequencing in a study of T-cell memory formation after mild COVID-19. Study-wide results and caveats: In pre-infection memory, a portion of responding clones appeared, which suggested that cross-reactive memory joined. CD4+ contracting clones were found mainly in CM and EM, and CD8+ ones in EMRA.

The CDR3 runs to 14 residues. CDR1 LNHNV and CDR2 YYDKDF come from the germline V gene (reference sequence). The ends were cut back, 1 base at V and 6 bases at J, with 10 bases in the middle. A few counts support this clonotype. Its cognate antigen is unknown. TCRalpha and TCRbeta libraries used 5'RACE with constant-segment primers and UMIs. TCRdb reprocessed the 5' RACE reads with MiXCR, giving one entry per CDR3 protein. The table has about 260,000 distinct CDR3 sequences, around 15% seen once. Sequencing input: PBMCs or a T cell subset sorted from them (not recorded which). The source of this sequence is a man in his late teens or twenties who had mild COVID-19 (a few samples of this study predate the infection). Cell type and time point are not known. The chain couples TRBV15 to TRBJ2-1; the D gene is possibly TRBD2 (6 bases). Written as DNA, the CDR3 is TGTGCCACCAGCAGAGGGGGGGATAGCAATGAGCAGTTCTTC. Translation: CATSRGGDSNEQFF.